Following are 29 T cell receptor beta chains from one sample sequenced in a study of T cells in Graves' hyperthyroidism and ophthalmopathy. Amplification of TCR beta CDR3 regions used RNA as the template. In the first-round RT-PCR of the TCR CDR3, the HTBI primer set was used. TCRdb itself ran the multiplex PCR reads through MiXCR, one entry per CDR3 protein. There are 500,000 to 550,000 distinct CDR3 sequences in the sample; 15% to 20% occur only once, and roughly 47% lies in the top ten. The sequenced sample consisted of blood. These receptors all stem from a man aged 35 to 55 with Graves' ophthalmopathy.

The rearrangement uses TRBV20-1 and TRBJ1-1, with D hard to call. The CDR3 extends over 13 amino acids. CDR1 DFQATT and CDR2 SNEGSKA come from the germline V gene (reference sequence). V lost 3 bases and J 1 base, leaving 9 bases between the germline ends. In nucleotides, the CDR3 is TGCAGTGCTAGTCACAGCGAGAACACTGAAGCTTTCTTT. Residues: CSASHSENTEAFF.

This clonotype appeared a few times. Germline and junction disagree at one end, which may indicate a read error. The chain's CDR3 is CAGSSLRQPGTEAFF. The CDR3 DNA follows: TGTGCCGGCAGCTCCCTACGGCAACCAGGCACTGAAGCTTTCTTT. V and J are TRBV7-2 and TRBJ1-1; no clear D. The CDR3 is 15 amino acids. Germline V lookup: CDR1 SGHTA, CDR2 FQGNSA.

This clonotype has at least ten counts. The V call is TRBV28, the J call TRBJ2-7; TRBD1 matches 7 bases. The CDR3 is made up of 15 amino acids. Trimming at V came to 6 bases and at J to 0 bases, leaving 8 bases not matched to a gene. Germline CDR1 is MDHEN and CDR2 is SYDVKM. The CDR3 loop is CASRPDRVSSYEQYF. CDR3 DNA sequence: TGTGCCAGCAGACCTGACAGGGTAAGCTCCTACGAGCAGTACTTC.

The chain uses TRBV25-1 and TRBJ2-2; D unclear. Germline V CDR1 and CDR2: MGHDK, SYGVNS. CDR3 length equals 14 residues. V shed 1 base and J shed 2 bases, with 5 bases lying between them. The CDR3 nucleotides are TGTGCCAGCAGTGAATGGACCAACACCGGGGAGCTGTTTTTT. The encoded protein is CASSEWTNTGELFF.

This clonotype was detected ten times or more. This sequence joins TRBV5-4 and TRBJ2-1; a possible D gene is TRBD2 (6 bases). V lost 2 bases and J lost 8, with 14 bases in between. Germline CDR1 is SGHNT and CDR2 is YYREEE (reference sequence). CDR3 length: 14 amino acids. CDR3 sequence reads: CASSFASDFDEQFF. The CDR3, as DNA: TGTGCCAGCAGCTTCGCTAGCGATTTCGATGAGCAGTTCTTC.

In its sample, this clonotype was seen many times. The chain couples TRBV12-3 or TRBV12-4 to TRBJ1-5; TRBD1 matches 8 bases. The V gene end was trimmed by 6 bases and the J gene end by 2 bases; junction bases not matched to a gene: 6. This CDR3 is 15 amino acids long. In DNA form, the CDR3 reads TGTGCCAGCAGGACCGGGACAGGCGGCAATCAGCCCCAGCATTTT. It specifies CASRTGTGGNQPQHF.

This sequence joins TRBV20-1 and TRBJ2-4; D might be TRBD2 (5 bases). Germline V gives CDR1 DFQATT, CDR2 SNEGSKA (reference sequence). CDR3 length equals 12 residues. Deletions cut 7 bases from V and 7 bases from J, with 14 bases between. CDR3 coding DNA: TGCAGTGTATTCCCGCCGGGGAACATTCAGTACTTC. Translating it yields CSVFPPGNIQYF.

This clonotype showed up just a few times. J is TRBJ2-5 and V is TRBV9, with 9 nucleotides matching TRBD2. With 2 bases clipped from V and 0 bases from J, the junction kept 2 bases outside the gene matches. The germline gives CDR1 SGDLS, CDR2 YYNGEE. The CDR3 spans 15 residues. CDR3 sequence reads: CASSVSGGDQETQYF. CDR3 coding DNA: TGTGCCAGCAGCGTTAGCGGGGGTGACCAAGAGACCCAGTACTTC.

J is TRBJ2-3 and V is TRBV28; 12 nucleotides line up with TRBD2. The CDR3 contains 14 residues. Germline assignment: CDR1 MDHEN and CDR2 SYDVKM. V lost 9 bases and J lost 5; bases outside the gene matches: 6. CDR3 residues: CASKRTSGIDTQYF. The CDR3 DNA is TGTGCCAGTAAAAGGACTAGCGGGATAGATACGCAGTATTTT.

In this sample, this clonotype turned up many times. CDR3 nucleotide sequence: TGTGCCAGCAGCTTCGTCGGGGGGTTGGGCACAGATACGCAGTATTTT. Its translation: CASSFVGGLGTDTQYF. The V gene is TRBV7-8, the J gene TRBJ2-3, with 7 bases that match TRBD2. Looked up from germline, CDR1 is SGHVS and CDR2 is FQNEAQ. The CDR3 loop spans 16 amino acids. Trimming at V came to 3 bases and at J to 1 base, leaving 7 bases not matched to a gene.

In DNA form, the CDR3 reads TGTGCCAGCAGTCAAGGGACAGGGGCGGCTCAGCCCCAGCATTTT. It codes for CASSQGTGAAQPQHF. The V gene is TRBV27, the J gene TRBJ1-5, with TRBD1 identical over 10 bases. The CDR3 runs to 15 residues. From germline, CDR1 is MNHEY and CDR2 SMNVEV (reference sequence). With V trimmed by 5 bases and J by 6 bases, 7 bases remained unmatched.

The V and J genes are TRBV6-1 and TRBJ1-3, with D unclear. Trimming pared 1 base from V and 1 base from J, leaving 14 bases between. The length of the CDR3 is 17 residues. Germline CDR1 is MNHNS and CDR2 is SASEGT. DNA for the CDR3: TGTGCCAGCAGTGAAGGGCACTGGATCACTTCTGGAAACACCATATATTTT. Protein sequence: CASSEGHWITSGNTIYF.

V is TRBV6-2 or TRBV6-3 and J is TRBJ2-3; TRBD2 matches 9 bases. CDR1 MNHEY and CDR2 SVGEGT come from the germline V gene. The V and J ends lost 6 bases and 2 bases, in that order; junction bases with no gene match: 15. The CDR3 has 18 residues. For the CDR3, the DNA is TGTGCCAGCAGCTCCCCCGGGGCGGGGGGGACTTACACAGATACGCAGTATTTT. Amino acids: CASSSPGAGGTYTDTQYF.

The rearrangement joins TRBV7-2 to TRBJ2-3; TRBD2 agrees at 8 bases. There are 17 residues in the CDR3. The J segment lost 5 bases and the V segment lost 5 bases, leaving 15 bases of the junction unmatched. In germline, CDR1 is SGHTA, CDR2 FQGNSA. CDR3 sequence: CASSRGGGGLHRDTQYF. CDR3 DNA sequence: TGTGCCAGCAGCCGGGGGGGTGGCGGGCTCCATAGAGATACGCAGTATTTT.

V and J are TRBV20-1 and TRBJ1-1; 7 bases fit TRBD1. The CDR3 length is 15 residues. Germline CDR1 reads DFQATT; CDR2 reads SNEGSKA (reference sequence). J lost 5 bases, V lost 3 bases, and 12 bases had no gene match. CDR3 sequence: CSASPGQRGRTEAFF. The CDR3 DNA reads as TGCAGTGCTAGCCCGGGACAGCGAGGTCGGACTGAAGCTTTCTTT.

As concerns this clonotype: Just one base apart from a much larger clone, this may be a read error. The rearrangement uses TRBV20-1 and TRBJ2-4; TRBD2 agrees at 8 bases. Trimming at V came to 0 bases and at J to 9 bases, leaving 13 bases not matched to a gene. CDR3 length equals 16 residues. The germline gives CDR1 DFQATT, CDR2 SNEGSKA (reference sequence). CDR3 in amino acids: CSAREVQREPPSIQYF. The CDR3 DNA reads TGCAGTGCTAGAGAGGTCCAGCGGGAGCCCCCCAGCATTCAGTACTTC.

In its sample, this clonotype was seen a few times. V usage is TRBV6-6 and J usage is TRBJ2-1; the match to TRBD2 covers 8 bases. With 0 bases clipped from V and 8 bases from J, the junction kept 9 bases outside the gene matches. The CDR3 loop spans 16 amino acids. CDR1 and CDR2 from the germline V gene are MNHNY and SVGAGI (reference sequence). Written as DNA, the CDR3 is TGTGCCAGCAGTTACTCGAGAACGGGGGGGCCACATGAGCAGTTCTTC. Amino acids: CASSYSRTGGPHEQFF.

V and J are TRBV4-2 and TRBJ2-7; TRBD2 matches at 12 bases. Germline CDR1 and CDR2: LGHNA and YNFKEQ. V shed 3 bases and J 1 base; nucleotides not matched to a gene: 7. This CDR3 has 17 residues. As DNA, the CDR3 is TGTGCCAGCAGCCAGCGTCCCGGGACTAGCGGGTCCTACGAGCAGTACTTC. It encodes CASSQRPGTSGSYEQYF.

This sequence joins TRBV6-1 and TRBJ2-2; 8 nucleotides align to TRBD2. CDR1 is MNHNS, CDR2 SASEGT, per germline. The V and J ends lost 4 bases and 2 bases, in that order; junction bases with no gene match: 9. This CDR3 contains 17 residues. The DNA for the CDR3 is TGTGCCAGCAGTGGGACGCGTAGCGGGACCAACACCGGGGAGCTGTTTTTT. It codes for CASSGTRSGTNTGELFF.

This chain links TRBV19 with TRBJ1-2; weak D call: TRBD1 (5 bases). CDR1 LNHDA and CDR2 SQIVND come from the germline V gene (reference sequence). Trimming cost V 4 bases and J 2 bases, with 11 bases left between them. The CDR3 totals 14 residues. CDR3 in amino acids: CASSTRQLNYGYTF. The CDR3 bases are TGTGCCAGTAGTACCAGACAGCTAAACTATGGCTACACCTTC.

The chain carries TRBV25-1 and TRBJ2-3; D could derive from TRBD1 or TRBD2 (5 bases each). The CDR3 spans 16 residues. CDR1 and CDR2 from the germline V gene are MGHDK and SYGVNS. Trimming took off 5 bases at V and 2 bases at J, with 17 bases between the two ends. The CDR3 nucleotides read TGTGCCAGCAGTCCATTGTTCCGGGGCTACACAGATACGCAGTATTTT. Amino acids: CASSPLFRGYTDTQYF.

This clonotype was counted between two and nine times. The V call is TRBV6-1, the J call TRBJ2-1; 11 nucleotides match TRBD2. The CDR3 extends over 19 amino acids. Looked up from germline, CDR1 is MNHNS and CDR2 is SASEGT. V lost 7 bases to trimming and J lost 8 bases; unmatched junction nucleotides: 22. CDR3: CASTPPGSGGAPLLHEQFF. The CDR3, as DNA: TGTGCCAGCACCCCACCGGGTAGCGGGGGGGCCCCCCTCTTGCATGAGCAGTTCTTC.

This chain uses TRBV7-6 with TRBJ1-3, with D maybe TRBD1 (5 bases). The V end was cut by 1 base, the J end by 5 bases, with 12 bases between. The CDR3 spans 15 residues. Germline V gives CDR1 SGHVS, CDR2 FNYEAQ. DNA for the CDR3: TGTGCCAGCAGCTTAGGTCCAGGGACTCGAAACACCATATATTTT. The encoded protein is CASSLGPGTRNTIYF.

There are a few counts of this clonotype. This rearrangement joins TRBV6-1 to TRBJ2-7; 7 bases agree with TRBD1. Germline CDR1 and CDR2: MNHNS and SASEGT. The V gene end was trimmed by 5 bases and the J gene end by 6 bases; junction bases not matched to a gene: 10. CDR3 length: 14 amino acids. CDR3 bases: TGTGCCAGCAGTCCAGGGGGTATCCCCCTCGAGCAGTACTTC. The encoded protein is CASSPGGIPLEQYF.

The chain carries TRBV20-1 and TRBJ2-7; possibly TRBD1 for D (5 bases). CDR3 length: 11 amino acids. The V gene lost 3 bases and the J gene lost 6 bases, with 9 bases spanning the gap. Germline V lookup: CDR1 DFQATT, CDR2 SNEGSKA (reference sequence). Written as DNA, the CDR3 is TGCAGTGCTAGGGGAAGGGGCGAGCAGTACTTC. Translated, it gives CSARGRGEQYF.

This clonotype was counted at least ten times. The chain couples TRBV28 to TRBJ2-7, with TRBD1 identical over 9 bases. The CDR3 is made up of 14 amino acids. CDR1 and CDR2 from the germline V gene are MDHEN and SYDVKM. Germline trimming cut 6 bases from V and 4 bases from J; bases unmatched to any gene: 7. The CDR3 nucleotides are TGTGCCAGCAGCCCCGGGACAGGGATGTACGAGCAGTACTTC. Encoded protein: CASSPGTGMYEQYF.

This clonotype was counted ten times or more. J is TRBJ2-5 and V is TRBV20-1; D gene ambiguous. CDR1 and CDR2 (germline): DFQATT, SNEGSKA (reference sequence). The CDR3 has 14 amino acids. V lost 0 bases to trimming and J lost 5 bases, with 13 bases between them. In nucleotides, the CDR3 is TGCAGTGCTAGAGAGCAAGGATTTGGGGAGACCCAGTACTTC. It translates to CSAREQGFGETQYF.

The chain combines TRBV12-5 with TRBJ2-1; 7 positions match TRBD1. The CDR3 totals 15 residues. The junction had 6 bases not matched to a gene; V was cut back by 3 bases and J by 4 bases. Germline CDR1 reads LGHNT; CDR2 reads FRNRAP. The CDR3 bases are TGTGCTAGTGGTTTTGGGGACAGACGATACAATGAGCAGTTCTTC. Translated, it gives CASGFGDRRYNEQFF.

The V and J genes are TRBV20-1 and TRBJ1-5, with 8 bases identical to TRBD1. With V trimmed by 3 bases and J by 6 bases, 10 bases remained unmatched. CDR3 length: 15 residues. Germline CDR1 and CDR2: DFQATT and SNEGSKA (reference sequence). The DNA of the CDR3 is TGCAGTGCTAGTGTATCCCCAGGGGGCAGTCAGCCCCAGCATTTT. This encodes CSASVSPGGSQPQHF.